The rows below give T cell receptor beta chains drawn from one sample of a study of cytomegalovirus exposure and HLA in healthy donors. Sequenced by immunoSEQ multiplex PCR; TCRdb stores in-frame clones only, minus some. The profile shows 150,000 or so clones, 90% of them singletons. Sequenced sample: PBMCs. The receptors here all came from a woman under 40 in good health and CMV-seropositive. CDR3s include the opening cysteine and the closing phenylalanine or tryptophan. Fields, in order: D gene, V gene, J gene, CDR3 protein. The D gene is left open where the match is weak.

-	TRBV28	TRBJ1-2	CASGETVYGYTF
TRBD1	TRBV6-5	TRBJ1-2	CASSYEDRVNYGYTF
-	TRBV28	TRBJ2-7	CASSLGPSPGSYEQYF
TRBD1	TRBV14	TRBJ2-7	CASSHLGQAYEQYF
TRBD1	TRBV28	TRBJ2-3	CASSVPRDRGVSPSGTDTQYF
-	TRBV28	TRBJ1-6	CASSFGGNNSPLHF
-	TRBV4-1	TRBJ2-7	CASSQGASSYEQYF
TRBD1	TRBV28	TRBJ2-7	CASSNAGTGWCEQYF
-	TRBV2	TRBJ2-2	CASSPGGQVSGELFF
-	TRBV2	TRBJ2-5	CASSVTSTETQYF
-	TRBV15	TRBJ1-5	CATSTTLGGGRNQPQHF
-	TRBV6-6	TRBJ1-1	CASSYPWAHQNTEAFF
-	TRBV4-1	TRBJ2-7	CASSQDPGGVNYEQYF
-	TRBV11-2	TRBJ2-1	CASSLRGKPFF
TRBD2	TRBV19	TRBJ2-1	CASSVIAGVGYNEQFF
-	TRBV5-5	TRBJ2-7	CASTPGTYYEQYF
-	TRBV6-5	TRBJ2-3	CASSYRGDTQYF
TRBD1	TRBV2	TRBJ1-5	CASTSTGLKGQPQHF
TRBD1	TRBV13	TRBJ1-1	CASSLVGTAIEAFF
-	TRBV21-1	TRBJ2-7	CASFYYDRPVYEQYF
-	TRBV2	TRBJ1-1	CASAGGEAFF
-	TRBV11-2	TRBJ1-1	CASSPRGGAEAFF
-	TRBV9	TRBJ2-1	CASSPRIRPEDEQFF
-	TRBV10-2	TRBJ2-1	CASSESLVLGADEQFF
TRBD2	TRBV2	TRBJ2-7	CASSALLAGVSEQYF
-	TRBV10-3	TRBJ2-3	CAIMGGDTDTQYF
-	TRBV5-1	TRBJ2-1	CASSSGNEQFF
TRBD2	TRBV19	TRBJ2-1	CASSPGGSSYNEQFF
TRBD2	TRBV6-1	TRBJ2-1	CASSVLAGDYYNEQFF
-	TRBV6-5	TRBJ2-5	CASSHRQQETQYF
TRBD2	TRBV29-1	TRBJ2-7	CSVESSGGGEQYF
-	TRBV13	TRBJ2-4	CASSPPRGASQNLPKNIQYF
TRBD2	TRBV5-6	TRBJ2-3	CASRDVAGATDTQYF
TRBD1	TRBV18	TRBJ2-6	CASSHPGQSTSGANVLTF
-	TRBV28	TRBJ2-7	CASSLRGEQYF
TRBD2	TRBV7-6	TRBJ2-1	CASSLVGGARNEQFF
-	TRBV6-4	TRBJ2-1	CASSLDWAGEQFF
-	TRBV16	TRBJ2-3	CASSQASTDTQYF
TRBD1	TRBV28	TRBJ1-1	CASSSTGGNTEAFF
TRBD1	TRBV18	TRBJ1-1	CASSPYPGGENTEAFF
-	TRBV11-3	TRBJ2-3	CASSVRGTDTQYF
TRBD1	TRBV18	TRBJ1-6	CASSLGTGGNSPLHF
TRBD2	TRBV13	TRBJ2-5	CASSLSSGGQETQYF
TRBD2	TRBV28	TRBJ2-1	CASGPWLAGGGDEQFF
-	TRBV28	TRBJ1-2	CASSSSTGFAYGYTF
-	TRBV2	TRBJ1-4	CASSERLTNEKLFF
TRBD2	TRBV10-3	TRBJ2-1	CAISDWEREGGEQFF
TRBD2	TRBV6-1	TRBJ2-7	CALQGTSAFYEQYF
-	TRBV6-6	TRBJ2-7	CASSYAGASSYEQYF
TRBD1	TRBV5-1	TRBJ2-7	CASGGTGGSYEQYF
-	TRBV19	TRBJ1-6	CASSMAAATNSPLHF
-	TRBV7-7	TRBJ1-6	CASSLTGIIYNSPLHF
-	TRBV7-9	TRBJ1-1	CASSLGHQGNTEAFF
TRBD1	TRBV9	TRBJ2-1	CASSDQTGGSANEQFF